A selection of T cell receptor beta chains follows, all from one sample in a study of cytomegalovirus exposure and HLA in healthy donors. Sequenced by immunoSEQ multiplex PCR; TCRdb stores in-frame clones only, minus some. The table lists about 200,000 clones, roughly 88% of them singletons. Sequencing used PBMCs. Source of these receptors: a woman aged 18-35 years in good health and CMV-seronegative. Each CDR3 is given with its conserved first and last residue. The D gene is left open where the match is weak. Part of the rows lack a size; the others show once, few, many or a class for expanded clones.

>.|TRBD2|TRBV9|TRBJ2-1
TGTGCCAGCAGCGTAGAACTAGCGGGAGTCAATGAGCAGTTCTTC
CASSVELAGVNEQFF
>.|TRBD1|TRBV30|TRBJ1-5
TGTGCCTGGAGTTGGACAGGGTACAGTCAGCCCCAGCATTTT
CAWSWTGYSQPQHF
>.|.|TRBV4-3|TRBJ2-1
TGCGCCAGCAGCCAAGACGGGAGCTCCTACAATGAGCAGTTCTTC
CASSQDGSSYNEQFF
>.|.|TRBV6-5|TRBJ1-1
TGTGCCAGCAGTTACAGACAGGTGGACACTGAAGCTTTCTTT
CASSYRQVDTEAFF
>.|TRBD1|TRBV28|TRBJ2-7
TGTGCCAGCAGCCTAACAGGGGGCTACGAGCAGTACTTC
CASSLTGGYEQYF
>.|.|TRBV28|TRBJ2-7
TGTGCCAGCAAAGCGGGTTTACACGAGCAGTACTTC
CASKAGLHEQYF
>.|.|TRBV6-1|TRBJ2-7
TGTGCCAGCTTAGAGCCCGGGACATACTACTACGAGCAGTACTTC
CASLEPGTYYYEQYF
>.|.|TRBV11-2|TRBJ2-1
TGTGCCAGCAGCTTAGTGGGTAGCCATGAGCAGTTCTTC
CASSLVGSHEQFF
>.|.|TRBV5-6|TRBJ2-1
TGTGCCAGCAGCTTGGCGGCCAGGGGTAATGAGCAGTTCTTC
CASSLAARGNEQFF
>.|.|TRBV12-5|TRBJ2-2
TGTGCTAGTGGTTTAAAAGCGGGCGGGGAGCTGTTTTTT
CASGLKAGGELFF
>once|.|TRBV5-8|TRBJ2-5
TGTGCCAGCAGCTTGTACAATCAAGAGACCCAGTACTTC
CASSLYNQETQYF
>.|.|TRBV4-1|TRBJ2-1
TGCGCCAGCAGCCAAGATGTGGAGTTAACGGCCCCCAATGAGCAGTTCTTC
CASSQDVELTAPNEQFF
>.|TRBD1|TRBV28|TRBJ2-5
TGTGCCAGCCAGACAGGGGGGGGAGAGACCCAGTACTTC
CASQTGGGETQYF
>.|TRBD2|TRBV2|TRBJ2-2
TGTGCCAGTAATGGACTAGCGGTCACCGGGGAGCTGTTTTTT
CASNGLAVTGELFF
>.|TRBD2|TRBV28|TRBJ2-1
TGTGCCAGCAGTTTATTGGCCGGGACTAGCGGGAGGAATGAGCAGTTCTTC
CASSLLAGTSGRNEQFF
>.|.|TRBV7-2|TRBJ2-7
TGTGCCAGCAGCTTTGGGGGCCGCTACGAGCAGTACTTC
CASSFGGRYEQYF
>.|.|TRBV28|TRBJ2-2
TGTGCCAGCATCAGGGTTGGGGCCGGGGAGCTGTTTTTT
CASIRVGAGELFF
>.|.|TRBV11-3|TRBJ1-5
TGTGCCAGCAGCAGTCACTCCCCACCTAGCAATCAGCCCCAGCATTTT
CASSSHSPPSNQPQHF
>.|TRBD1|TRBV2|TRBJ2-1
TGTGCCAGCAGTGCGACAGGGAATGAGCAGTTCTTC
CASSATGNEQFF
>.|.|TRBV5-1|TRBJ2-1
TGCGCCAGCTCAAAACTAGCCGAAGAGGGTGAGCAGTTCTTC
CASSKLAEEGEQFF
>.|TRBD1|TRBV5-1|TRBJ2-2
TGCGCCAGCAGCTGGGTGACAGGGGGTGTCACCGGGGAGCTGTTTTTT
CASSWVTGGVTGELFF